One sample yielded the 7 T cell receptor beta chains listed below, sequenced in a study of CD8 T cells in ankylosing spondylitis. Whole-study results and caveats: Seven to nine highly homologous variants made up a TCR beta motif, and this motif appeared characteristic of ankylosing spondylitis blood.

TCRdb redid the calling of the 5' RACE reads with MiXCR, one entry per CDR3 protein. The table includes 700,000 to 850,000 distinct CDR3 sequences, approximately 10% detected once. These TCRs' antigens remain unknown. The sample taken for sequencing was blood, either unsorted or a sorted T cell fraction (not recorded which). These receptor sequences come from a male donor with ankylosing spondylitis.

This clonotype came up a few times. The chain has TRBV4-1 and TRBJ1-1; D is possibly TRBD1 (5 bases). Per germline, CDR1 MGHRA and CDR2 YSYEKL. The germline V and J ends were trimmed by 1 base and 1 base, with 13 bases remaining between them. The CDR3 has 16 amino acids. This CDR3 reads CASSQGQGRRNTEAFF. The CDR3 DNA reads TGCGCCAGCAGCCAAGGGCAGGGTCGGAGGAACACTGAAGCTTTCTTT.

This clonotype was seen more than once but under ten times. This chain connects TRBV6-5 to TRBJ1-2; D remains ambiguous. The V and J ends lost 7 bases and 8 bases respectively, with 14 bases between them. Germline loops: CDR1 MNHEY, CDR2 SVGAGI. The length of the CDR3 is 12 residues. CDR3 nucleotides: TGTGCCAGCACCAACACAGCGTACGGCTACACCTTC. Its protein is CASTNTAYGYTF.

The V and J genes are TRBV12-3 or TRBV12-4 and TRBJ1-5; unclear D gene. The CDR3 covers 15 residues. V was pared by 6 bases and J by 1 base, with 13 bases between. CDR3 sequence: CASRTDGISNQPQHF. DNA of the CDR3: TGTGCCAGCAGAACGGACGGAATAAGCAATCAGCCCCAGCATTTT.

This clonotype was recorded many times. The chain carries TRBV29-1 and TRBJ2-2; possibly TRBD1 or TRBD2 for D (5 bases each). CDR1 SQVTM and CDR2 ANQGSEA come from the germline V gene. The V end lost 7 bases, the J end lost 0 bases, and 15 bases lay between the germline ends. This CDR3 spans 15 amino acids. CDR3 amino acids: CSAQLGRANTGELFF. In DNA form, the CDR3 reads TGCAGCGCTCAGCTGGGACGGGCGAACACCGGGGAGCTGTTTTTT.

The chain has TRBV20-1 and TRBJ2-5; D perhaps matches TRBD2 (5 bases). CDR1 and CDR2 from the germline V gene are DFQATT and SNEGSKA (reference sequence). This CDR3 spans 12 amino acids. Trimming took off 6 bases at V and 5 bases at J, with 13 bases between the two ends. In DNA form, the CDR3 reads TGCAGTGCCTCCGGGATTTGGGAGACCCAGTACTTC. Amino acids: CSASGIWETQYF.

This chain connects TRBV28 to TRBJ1-5; no definite D call. Deletions cut 7 bases from V and 11 bases from J, with 12 bases between. Germline V gene data show CDR1 as MDHEN and CDR2 as SYDVKM. This CDR3 is 11 amino acids long. CDR3 residues: CASMVSRAQHF. The CDR3 region has the DNA TGTGCCAGCATGGTTTCCCGGGCCCAGCATTTT.

This clonotype was detected a few times. The chain employs TRBV6-5 and TRBJ2-5; D perhaps matches TRBD1 (5 bases). From germline, CDR1 is MNHEY and CDR2 SVGAGI. This CDR3 region has 14 residues. Between the trimmed V and J ends, which lost 5 bases and 0 bases, there was a span of 10 bases. For the CDR3, the DNA is TGTGCCAGCAGTCCTCGACAGAACCAAGAGACCCAGTACTTC. It yields the protein CASSPRQNQETQYF.